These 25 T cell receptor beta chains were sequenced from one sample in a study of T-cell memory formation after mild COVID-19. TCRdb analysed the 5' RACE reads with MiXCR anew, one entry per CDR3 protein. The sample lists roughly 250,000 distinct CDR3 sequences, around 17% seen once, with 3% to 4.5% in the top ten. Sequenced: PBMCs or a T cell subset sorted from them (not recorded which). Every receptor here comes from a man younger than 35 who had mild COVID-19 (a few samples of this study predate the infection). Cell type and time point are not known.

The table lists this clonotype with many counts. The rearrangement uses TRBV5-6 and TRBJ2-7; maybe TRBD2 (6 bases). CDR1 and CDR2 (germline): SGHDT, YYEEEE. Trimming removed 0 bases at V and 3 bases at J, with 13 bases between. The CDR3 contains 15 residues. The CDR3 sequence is CASSLVRAGNYEQYF. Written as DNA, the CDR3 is TGTGCCAGCAGCTTGGTGCGTGCGGGGAACTACGAGCAGTACTTC.

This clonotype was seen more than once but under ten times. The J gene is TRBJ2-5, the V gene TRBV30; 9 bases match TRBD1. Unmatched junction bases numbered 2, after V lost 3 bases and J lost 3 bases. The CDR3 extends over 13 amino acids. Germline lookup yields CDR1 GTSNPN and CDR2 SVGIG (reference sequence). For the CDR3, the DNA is TGTGCCTGGAGCGGGACAGGGAAAGAGACCCAGTACTTC. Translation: CAWSGTGKETQYF.

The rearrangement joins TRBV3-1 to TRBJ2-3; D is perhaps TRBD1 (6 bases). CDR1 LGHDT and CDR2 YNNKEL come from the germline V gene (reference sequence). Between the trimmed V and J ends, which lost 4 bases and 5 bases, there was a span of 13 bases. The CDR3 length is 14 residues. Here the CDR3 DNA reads TGTGCCAGCAGCCGATACAGGGTAGGAGATACGCAGTATTTT. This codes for CASSRYRVGDTQYF.

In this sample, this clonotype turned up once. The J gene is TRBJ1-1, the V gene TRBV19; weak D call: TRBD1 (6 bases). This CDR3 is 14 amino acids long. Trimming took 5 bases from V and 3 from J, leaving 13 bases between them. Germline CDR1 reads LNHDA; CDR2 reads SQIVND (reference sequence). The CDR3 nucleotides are TGTGCCAGTAGTCTACGACAGGACTACACTGAAGCTTTCTTT. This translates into CASSLRQDYTEAFF.

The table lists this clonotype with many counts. The CDR3: CASSAVLAGGPNEQFF. The DNA for the CDR3 is TGTGCCAGCAGCGCGGTACTAGCGGGGGGGCCGAATGAGCAGTTCTTC. The chain has TRBV7-7 and TRBJ2-1, with TRBD2 matching over 13 bases. V shed 5 bases and J 7 bases; nucleotides not matched to a gene: 8. Germline CDR1 and CDR2: SSHAT and FNYEAQ (reference sequence). The CDR3 is 16 residues long.

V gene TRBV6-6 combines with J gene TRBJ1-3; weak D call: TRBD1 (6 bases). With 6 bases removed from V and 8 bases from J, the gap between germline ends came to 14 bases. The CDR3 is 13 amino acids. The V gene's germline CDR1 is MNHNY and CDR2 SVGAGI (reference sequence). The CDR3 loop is CASRSGATDTIYF. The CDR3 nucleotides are TGTGCCAGCAGATCGGGGGCTACAGACACCATATATTTT.

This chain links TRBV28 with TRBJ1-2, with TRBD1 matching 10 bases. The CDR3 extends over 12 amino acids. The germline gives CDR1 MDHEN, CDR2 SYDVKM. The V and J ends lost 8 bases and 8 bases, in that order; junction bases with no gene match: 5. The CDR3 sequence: CASGTGAGGYTF. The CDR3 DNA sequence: TGTGCCAGCGGGACAGGGGCCGGAGGCTACACCTTC.

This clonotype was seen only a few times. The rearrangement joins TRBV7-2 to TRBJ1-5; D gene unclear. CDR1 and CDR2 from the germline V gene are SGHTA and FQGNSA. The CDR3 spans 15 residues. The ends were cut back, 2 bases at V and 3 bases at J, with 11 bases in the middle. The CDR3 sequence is CASSLSSGYNQPQHF. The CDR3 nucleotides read TGTGCCAGCAGCTTAAGTTCGGGGTACAATCAGCCCCAGCATTTT.

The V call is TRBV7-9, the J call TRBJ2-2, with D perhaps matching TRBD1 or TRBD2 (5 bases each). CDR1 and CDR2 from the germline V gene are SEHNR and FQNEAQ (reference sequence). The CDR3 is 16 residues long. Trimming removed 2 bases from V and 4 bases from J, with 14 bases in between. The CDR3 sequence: CASSLRGDPSTGELFF. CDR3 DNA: TGTGCCAGCAGCTTAAGAGGGGACCCCAGCACCGGGGAGCTGTTTTTT.

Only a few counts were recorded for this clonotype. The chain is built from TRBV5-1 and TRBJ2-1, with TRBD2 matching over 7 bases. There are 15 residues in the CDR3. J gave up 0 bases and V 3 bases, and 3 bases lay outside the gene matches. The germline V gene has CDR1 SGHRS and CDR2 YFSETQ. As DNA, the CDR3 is TGCGCCAGCAGCTCAATAGCGGGCTCCTACAATGAGCAGTTCTTC. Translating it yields CASSSIAGSYNEQFF.

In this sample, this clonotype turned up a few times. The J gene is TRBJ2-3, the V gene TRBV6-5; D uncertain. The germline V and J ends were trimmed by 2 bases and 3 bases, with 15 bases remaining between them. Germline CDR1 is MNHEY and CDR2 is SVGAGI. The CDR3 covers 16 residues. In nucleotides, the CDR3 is TGTGCCAGCAGTTACACGGGCAGTTTTACGACAGATACGCAGTATTTT. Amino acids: CASSYTGSFTTDTQYF.

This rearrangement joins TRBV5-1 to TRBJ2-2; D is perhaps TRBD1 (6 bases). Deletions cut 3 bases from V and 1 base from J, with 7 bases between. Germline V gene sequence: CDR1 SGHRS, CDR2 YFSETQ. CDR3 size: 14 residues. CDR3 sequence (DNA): TGCGCCAGCAGCTGGACAGAGAACACCGGGGAGCTGTTTTTT. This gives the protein CASSWTENTGELFF. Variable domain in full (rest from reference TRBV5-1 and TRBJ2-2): KAGVTQTPRYLIKTRGQQVTLSCSPISGHRSVSWYQQTPGQGLQFLFEYFSETQRNKGNFPGRFSGRQFSNSRSEMNVSTLELGDSALYLCASSWTENTGELFFGEGSRLTVL.

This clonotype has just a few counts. This chain's CDR3 is CATSDQNGGGPPDTQYF. The CDR3 DNA follows: TGTGCCACCAGTGACCAGAACGGCGGGGGCCCCCCAGATACGCAGTATTTT. This chain links TRBV24-1 with TRBJ2-3, with D possibly TRBD2 on 7 matching bases. There are 17 residues in the CDR3. Germline V lookup: CDR1 KGHDR, CDR2 SFDVKD. Trimming took off 4 bases at V and 4 bases at J, with 20 bases between the two ends.

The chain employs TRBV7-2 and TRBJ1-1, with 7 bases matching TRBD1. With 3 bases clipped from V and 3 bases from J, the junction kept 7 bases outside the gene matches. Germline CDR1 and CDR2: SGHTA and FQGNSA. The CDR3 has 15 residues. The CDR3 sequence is CASSFLSGGDTEAFF. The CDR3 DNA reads TGTGCCAGCAGCTTTTTGTCAGGGGGGGACACTGAAGCTTTCTTT. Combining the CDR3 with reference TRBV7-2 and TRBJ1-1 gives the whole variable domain GAGVSQSPSNKVTEKGKDVELRCDPISGHTALYWYRQSLGQGLEFLIYFQGNSAPDKSGLPSDRFSAERTGGSVSTLTIQRTQQEDSAVYLCASSFLSGGDTEAFFGQGTRLTVV.

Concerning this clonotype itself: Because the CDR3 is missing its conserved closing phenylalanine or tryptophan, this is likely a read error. CDR3 sequence (DNA): TGCAGTGCTAGAGACCCCCCCAGGGGTTCCTACAATGAGCAGTTCTTA. Translation gives CSARDPPRGSYNEQFL. The chain has TRBV20-1 and TRBJ2-1; D may be TRBD1 (6 bases). Trimming pared 0 bases from V and 1 base from J, leaving 13 bases between. The CDR3 is 16 amino acids. Germline assignment: CDR1 DFQATT and CDR2 SNEGSKA (reference sequence).

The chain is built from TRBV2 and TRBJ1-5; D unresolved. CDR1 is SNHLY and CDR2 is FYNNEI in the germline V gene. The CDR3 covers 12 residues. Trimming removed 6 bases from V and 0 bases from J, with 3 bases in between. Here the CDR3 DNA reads TGTGCCAGCAGGGCTAGCAATCAGCCCCAGCATTTT. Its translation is CASRASNQPQHF.

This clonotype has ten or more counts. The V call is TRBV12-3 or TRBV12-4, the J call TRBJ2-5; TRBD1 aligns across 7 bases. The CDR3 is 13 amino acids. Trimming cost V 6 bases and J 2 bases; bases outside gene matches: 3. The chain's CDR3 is CASSATGQETQYF. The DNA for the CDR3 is TGTGCCAGCAGCGCGACAGGGCAAGAGACCCAGTACTTC.

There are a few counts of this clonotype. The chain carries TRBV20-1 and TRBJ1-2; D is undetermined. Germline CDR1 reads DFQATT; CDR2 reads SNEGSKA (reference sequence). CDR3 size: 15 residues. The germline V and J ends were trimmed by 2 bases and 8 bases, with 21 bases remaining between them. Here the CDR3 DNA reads TGCAGTGCTAGACGATCAGGCCCTGAGGGAATGGGCTACACCTTC. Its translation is CSARRSGPEGMGYTF.

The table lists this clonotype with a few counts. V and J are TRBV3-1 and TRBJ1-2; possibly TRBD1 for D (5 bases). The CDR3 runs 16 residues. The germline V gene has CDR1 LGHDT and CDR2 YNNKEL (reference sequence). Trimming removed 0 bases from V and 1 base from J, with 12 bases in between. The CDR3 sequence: CASSQDRGRDNYGYTF. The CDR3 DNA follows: TGTGCCAGCAGCCAAGATCGCGGCAGGGATAACTATGGCTACACCTTC.

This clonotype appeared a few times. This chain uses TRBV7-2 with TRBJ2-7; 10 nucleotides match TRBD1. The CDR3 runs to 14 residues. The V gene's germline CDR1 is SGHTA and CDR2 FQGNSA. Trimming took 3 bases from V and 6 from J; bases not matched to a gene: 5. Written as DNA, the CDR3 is TGTGCCAGCAGCTTGGGACAGGGGTTGGGCGAGCAGTACGTC. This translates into CASSLGQGLGEQYV.

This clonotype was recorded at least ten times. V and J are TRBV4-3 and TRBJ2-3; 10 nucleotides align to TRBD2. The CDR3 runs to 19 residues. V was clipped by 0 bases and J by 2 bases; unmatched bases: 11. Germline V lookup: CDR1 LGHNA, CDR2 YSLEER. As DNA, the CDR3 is TGCGCCAGCAGCCAAGATCCCGTTACTAGCGGGGTTTTCACAGATACGCAGTATTTT. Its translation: CASSQDPVTSGVFTDTQYF.

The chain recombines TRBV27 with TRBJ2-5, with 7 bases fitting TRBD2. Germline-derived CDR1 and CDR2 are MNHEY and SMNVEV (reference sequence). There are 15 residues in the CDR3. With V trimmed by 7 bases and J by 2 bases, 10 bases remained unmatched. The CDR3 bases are TGTGCCAGCACAAAAAAGGGAGGGAAGCAAGAGACCCAGTACTTC. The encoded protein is CASTKKGGKQETQYF.

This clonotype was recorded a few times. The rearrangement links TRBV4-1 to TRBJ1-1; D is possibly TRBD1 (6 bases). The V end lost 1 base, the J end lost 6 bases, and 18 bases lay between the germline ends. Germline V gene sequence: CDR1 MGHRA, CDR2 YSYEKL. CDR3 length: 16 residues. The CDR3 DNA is TGCGCCAGCAGCCAAGTGGGGCTCGGGGGGCTCCCTGAAGCTTTCTTT. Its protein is CASSQVGLGGLPEAFF.

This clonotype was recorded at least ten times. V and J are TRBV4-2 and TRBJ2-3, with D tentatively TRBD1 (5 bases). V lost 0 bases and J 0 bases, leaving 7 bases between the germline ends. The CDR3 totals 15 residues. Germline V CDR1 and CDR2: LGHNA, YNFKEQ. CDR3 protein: CASSQDRGSTDTQYF. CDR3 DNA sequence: TGTGCCAGCAGCCAAGATAGGGGTAGCACAGATACGCAGTATTTT.

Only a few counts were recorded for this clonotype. CDR3 nucleotide sequence: TGTGCCAGCAGCCTCGAGGGGCATGAGCAGTTCTTC. It specifies CASSLEGHEQFF. V and J are TRBV4-2 and TRBJ2-1; either TRBD1 or TRBD2 may fit D (5 bases each). The ends were cut back, 4 bases at V and 8 bases at J, with 9 bases in the middle. In germline, CDR1 is LGHNA, CDR2 YNFKEQ. This CDR3 contains 12 residues.